This T cell receptor (beta chain) appears in the sequencing data of a study of T-cell memory formation after mild COVID-19. The wider study: TCR clustering was largely donor specific. Regarding the study as a whole: The study found balanced CD4/CD8 in clones contracting day 15 to 85 and a CD4+ lean in later expanders.

V lost 2 bases and J 5 bases, leaving 12 bases between the germline ends. This CDR3 spans 14 amino acids. Germline CDR1 is SGHTA and CDR2 is FQGTGA. TCRdb redid the calling of the 5' RACE reads with MiXCR, one entry per CDR3 protein. The data hold roughly 500,000 distinct CDR3 sequences, with roughly 22% observed a single time. As concerns this clonotype: The antigen is undetermined.

Sequenced material: PBMCs or a T cell subset sorted from them (not recorded which). This receptor was obtained from an adult woman who had mild COVID-19 (a few samples of this study predate the infection). Cell type and time point are not known. The V gene is TRBV7-3, the J gene TRBJ2-5, with TRBD2 as a possible D gene (7 bases). The CDR3 region has the DNA TGTGCCAGCAGCTTAGCGGGGGCCGCCGAGACCCAGTACTTC. This encodes CASSLAGAAETQYF.